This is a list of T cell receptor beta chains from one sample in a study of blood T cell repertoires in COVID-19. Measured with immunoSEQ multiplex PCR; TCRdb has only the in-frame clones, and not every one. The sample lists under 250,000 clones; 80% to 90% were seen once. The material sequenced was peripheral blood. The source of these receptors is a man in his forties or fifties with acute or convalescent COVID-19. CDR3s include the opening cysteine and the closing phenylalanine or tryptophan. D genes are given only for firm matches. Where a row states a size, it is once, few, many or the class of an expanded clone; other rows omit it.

CDR3 DNA: TGTGCCAGCAGCTTAGACGGGAGGAGCACAGATACGCAGTATTTT
CDR3 protein: CASSLDGRSTDTQYF
J gene: TRBJ2-3
clone size: .
V gene: TRBV13
D gene: TRBD2

CDR3 DNA: TGTGCCAGCAGCTTGCTATCCCGTTGGACTAGCAGGTACAATGAGCAGTTCTTC
CDR3 protein: CASSLLSRWTSRYNEQFF
J gene: TRBJ2-1
clone size: .
V gene: TRBV7-3
D gene: TRBD2

CDR3 DNA: TGTGCCAGCAGCCACGTATCAGGGGGCGAGGCTCAGCCCCAGCATTTT
CDR3 protein: CASSHVSGGEAQPQHF
J gene: TRBJ1-5
clone size: .
V gene: TRBV5-6
D gene: TRBD1

CDR3 DNA: TGTGCCAGCAGCTCTACGGGACAGCTGCTCTACGAGCAGTACTTC
CDR3 protein: CASSSTGQLLYEQYF
J gene: TRBJ2-7
clone size: once
V gene: TRBV5-4
D gene: TRBD1

CDR3 DNA: TGTGCCTTCCAAACAGGGGGGGATACTGAAGCTTTCTTT
CDR3 protein: CAFQTGGDTEAFF
J gene: TRBJ1-1
clone size: .
V gene: TRBV30
D gene: TRBD1

CDR3 DNA: TGTGCCTGGAGCCTGGGACAGGGAAATGAGCAGTTCTTC
CDR3 protein: CAWSLGQGNEQFF
J gene: TRBJ2-1
clone size: .
V gene: TRBV30
D gene: TRBD1

CDR3 DNA: TGTGCCATCAGTGACGGTAGCGGGGGGACCGAAGAGACCCAGTACTTC
CDR3 protein: CAISDGSGGTEETQYF
J gene: TRBJ2-5
clone size: .
V gene: TRBV10-3
D gene: TRBD2

CDR3 DNA: TGTGCCAGCGCCCCCGGTGGCAATCAGCCCCAGCATTTT
CDR3 protein: CASAPGGNQPQHF
J gene: TRBJ1-5
clone size: .
V gene: TRBV6-5
D gene: .

CDR3 DNA: TGTGCCAGCAGCATAGGGACAGGGGTGAATCAGCCCCAGCATTTT
CDR3 protein: CASSIGTGVNQPQHF
J gene: TRBJ1-5
clone size: .
V gene: TRBV5-4
D gene: TRBD1

CDR3 DNA: TGTGCCAGCAGCGTGGACAGGGAGCCAGAAAAACTGTTTTTT
CDR3 protein: CASSVDREPEKLFF
J gene: TRBJ1-4
clone size: .
V gene: TRBV9
D gene: TRBD1

CDR3 DNA: TGTGCCAGCACCCCGGACAGGGTCAGAAACACCATATATTTT
CDR3 protein: CASTPDRVRNTIYF
J gene: TRBJ1-3
clone size: few
V gene: TRBV6-5
D gene: TRBD1

CDR3 DNA: TGTGCCAGCAGTGAATTGGTGGGGACAGGGGTTTCACCCCTCCACTTT
CDR3 protein: CASSELVGTGVSPLHF
J gene: TRBJ1-6
clone size: few
V gene: TRBV6-1
D gene: TRBD1

CDR3 DNA: TGTGCCAGCCTTAACCGGGACAGTGACTACGAGCAGTACTTC
CDR3 protein: CASLNRDSDYEQYF
J gene: TRBJ2-7
clone size: .
V gene: TRBV6-5
D gene: TRBD1

CDR3 DNA: TGTGCCAGCAGCTCCCGGGGGGACGGTGAAAAACTGTTTTTT
CDR3 protein: CASSSRGDGEKLFF
J gene: TRBJ1-4
clone size: .
V gene: TRBV13
D gene: .

CDR3 DNA: TGCAGTGCTAGAAAACAAGAAAAACTGTTTTTT
CDR3 protein: CSARKQEKLFF
J gene: TRBJ1-4
clone size: once
V gene: TRBV20-1
D gene: .

CDR3 DNA: TGTGCCAGCAGCTTAGCCAGGGGGACTCTCTTTAATTCACTCCTCCACTTT
CDR3 protein: CASSLARGTLFNSLLHF
J gene: TRBJ1-6
clone size: .
V gene: TRBV7-2
D gene: TRBD1

CDR3 DNA: TGTGCCAGCAATAGGGACAGGGCCCCCTACGAGCAGTACTTC
CDR3 protein: CASNRDRAPYEQYF
J gene: TRBJ2-7
clone size: .
V gene: TRBV2
D gene: TRBD1

CDR3 DNA: TGTGCCAGCAGCGTGGGACTGCCTAACACTGAAGCTTTCTTT
CDR3 protein: CASSVGLPNTEAFF
J gene: TRBJ1-1
clone size: .
V gene: TRBV11-2
D gene: .

CDR3 DNA: TGCACCAGCAGCCAAGTACGACTAGCGGGTAACACCGGGGAGCTGTTTTTT
CDR3 protein: CTSSQVRLAGNTGELFF
J gene: TRBJ2-2
clone size: .
V gene: TRBV1
D gene: .

CDR3 DNA: TGTGCCATCAGTGAAGGGGACAGAAATAATTCACCCCTCCACTTT
CDR3 protein: CAISEGDRNNSPLHF
J gene: TRBJ1-6
clone size: once
V gene: TRBV10-3
D gene: TRBD1

CDR3 DNA: TGTGCCATCAACACGATGAACACTGAAGCTTTCTTT
CDR3 protein: CAINTMNTEAFF
J gene: TRBJ1-1
clone size: .
V gene: TRBV10-3
D gene: .

CDR3 DNA: TGTGCCATCAGTGAGCTACTAGCGGTCTCTGGGGCCAACGTCCTGACTTTC
CDR3 protein: CAISELLAVSGANVLTF
J gene: TRBJ2-6
clone size: .
V gene: TRBV10-3
D gene: TRBD2

CDR3 DNA: TGTGCCAGTTCCTGGACAGCCGAAGCAGATCAGCCCCAGCATTTT
CDR3 protein: CASSWTAEADQPQHF
J gene: TRBJ1-5
clone size: .
V gene: TRBV19
D gene: .

CDR3 DNA: TGCAGTGCTAGTCCAAATCAGGGTACCACTGAAGCTTTCTTT
CDR3 protein: CSASPNQGTTEAFF
J gene: TRBJ1-1
clone size: .
V gene: TRBV20-1
D gene: .

CDR3 DNA: TGTGCCAGCAGTTCACCCCTGGGCGGGGGGTCTGGAAACACCATATATTTT
CDR3 protein: CASSSPLGGGSGNTIYF
J gene: TRBJ1-3
clone size: .
V gene: TRBV28
D gene: .

CDR3 DNA: TGTGCCAGTAGTATAGATCTGCGGGTCCGGAATTCACCCCTCCACTTT
CDR3 protein: CASSIDLRVRNSPLHF
J gene: TRBJ1-6
clone size: .
V gene: TRBV19
D gene: .

CDR3 DNA: TGCGCCAGCAGCCAGACAGGGGACCAGCCCCAGCATTTT
CDR3 protein: CASSQTGDQPQHF
J gene: TRBJ1-5
clone size: .
V gene: TRBV4-1
D gene: TRBD1

CDR3 DNA: TGTGCCAGCAGCACCTCAGGGAATTCACCCCTCCACTTT
CDR3 protein: CASSTSGNSPLHF
J gene: TRBJ1-6
clone size: .
V gene: TRBV9
D gene: .

CDR3 DNA: TGCGCCAGCAGCTTGGGATTGGACAGGGTGGGGGAAAAACTGTTTTTT
CDR3 protein: CASSLGLDRVGEKLFF
J gene: TRBJ1-4
clone size: .
V gene: TRBV5-1
D gene: TRBD1

CDR3 DNA: TGTGCCATCAGTGAGTCAACCGACCGGGACACCTTTAGCTTC
CDR3 protein: CAISESTDRDTFSF
J gene: TRBJ2-7
clone size: .
V gene: TRBV10-3
D gene: .

CDR3 DNA: TGTGCCAGCAGCTTAACGGGCAGGAACAATGAGCAGTTCTTC
CDR3 protein: CASSLTGRNNEQFF
J gene: TRBJ2-1
clone size: .
V gene: TRBV7-3
D gene: .

CDR3 DNA: TGCGCCAGCACCCCTAGCATCTCCCGAGCCCCCTACGAGCAGTACTTC
CDR3 protein: CASTPSISRAPYEQYF
J gene: TRBJ2-7
clone size: .
V gene: TRBV5-1
D gene: .

CDR3 DNA: TGTGCCAGCAGCCAGAGGGTTACTACTTACAATGAGCAGTTCTTC
CDR3 protein: CASSQRVTTYNEQFF
J gene: TRBJ2-1
clone size: .
V gene: TRBV7-3
D gene: .

CDR3 DNA: TGTGCCAGCAGCTTAGGGGGGCCTTCTGGAAACACCATATATTTT
CDR3 protein: CASSLGGPSGNTIYF
J gene: TRBJ1-3
clone size: .
V gene: TRBV7-2
D gene: .

CDR3 DNA: TGTGCCAGCACCCTTAACACCAACACTGAAGCTTTCTTT
CDR3 protein: CASTLNTNTEAFF
J gene: TRBJ1-1
clone size: .
V gene: TRBV12-3/TRBV12-4
D gene: .

CDR3 DNA: TGCGCCAGCAGCCGAATCCGGGACAGTAGCTCTGAAGCTTTCTTT
CDR3 protein: CASSRIRDSSSEAFF
J gene: TRBJ1-1
clone size: .
V gene: TRBV4-1
D gene: TRBD1